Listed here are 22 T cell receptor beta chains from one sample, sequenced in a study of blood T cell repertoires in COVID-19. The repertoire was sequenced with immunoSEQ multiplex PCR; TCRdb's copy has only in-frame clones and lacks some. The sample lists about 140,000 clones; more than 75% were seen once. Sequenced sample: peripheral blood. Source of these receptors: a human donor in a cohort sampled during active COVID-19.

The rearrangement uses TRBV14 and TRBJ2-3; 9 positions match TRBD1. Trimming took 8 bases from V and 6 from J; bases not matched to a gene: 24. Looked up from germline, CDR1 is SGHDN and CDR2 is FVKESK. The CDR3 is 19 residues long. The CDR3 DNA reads TGTGCCAGCCCCCAAGAGTTCTTCGGGACAGGGATGGTTTGGGATACGCAGTATTTT. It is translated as CASPQEFFGTGMVWDTQYF.

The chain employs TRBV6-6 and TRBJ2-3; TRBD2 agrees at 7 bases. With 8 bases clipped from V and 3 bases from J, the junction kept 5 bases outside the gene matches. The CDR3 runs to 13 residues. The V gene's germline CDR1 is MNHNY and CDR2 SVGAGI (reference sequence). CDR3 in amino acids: CASAGVGTDTQYF. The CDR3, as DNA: TGTGCCAGCGCGGGAGTGGGAACAGATACGCAGTATTTT.

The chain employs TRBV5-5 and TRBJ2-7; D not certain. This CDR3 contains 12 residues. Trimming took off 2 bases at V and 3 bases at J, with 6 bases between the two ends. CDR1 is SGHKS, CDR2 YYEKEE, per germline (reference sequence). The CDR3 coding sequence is TGTGCCAGCAGCTTCTTTATCTACGAGCAGTACTTC. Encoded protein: CASSFFIYEQYF. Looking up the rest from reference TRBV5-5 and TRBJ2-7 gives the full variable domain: DAGVTQSPTHLIKTRGQQVTLRCSPISGHKSVSWYQQVLGQGPQFIFQYYEKEERGRGNFPDRFSARQFPNYSSELNVNALLLGDSALYLCASSFFIYEQYFGPGTRLTVT.

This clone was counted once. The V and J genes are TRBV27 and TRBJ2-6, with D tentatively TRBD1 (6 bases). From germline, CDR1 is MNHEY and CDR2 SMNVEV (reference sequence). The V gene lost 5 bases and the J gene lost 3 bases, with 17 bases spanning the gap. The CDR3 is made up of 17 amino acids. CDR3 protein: CASSTPLRGRGANVLTF. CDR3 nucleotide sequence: TGTGCCAGCAGTACCCCTCTCAGGGGACGTGGGGCCAACGTCCTGACTTTC.

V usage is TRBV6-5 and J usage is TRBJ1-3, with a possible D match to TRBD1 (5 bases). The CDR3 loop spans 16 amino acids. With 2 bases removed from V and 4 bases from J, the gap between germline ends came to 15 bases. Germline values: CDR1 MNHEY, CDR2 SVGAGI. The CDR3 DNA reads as TGTGCCAGCAGTTACCTGCAGGGCTTGTCGGGAAACACCATATATTTT. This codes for CASSYLQGLSGNTIYF.

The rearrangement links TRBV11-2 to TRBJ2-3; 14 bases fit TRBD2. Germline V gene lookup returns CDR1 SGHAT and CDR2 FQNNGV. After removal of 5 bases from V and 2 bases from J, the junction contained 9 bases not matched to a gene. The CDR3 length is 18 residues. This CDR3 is CASSQPGTSGRTTDTQYF. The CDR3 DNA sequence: TGTGCCAGCAGCCAACCCGGGACTAGCGGGAGAACCACAGATACGCAGTATTTT.

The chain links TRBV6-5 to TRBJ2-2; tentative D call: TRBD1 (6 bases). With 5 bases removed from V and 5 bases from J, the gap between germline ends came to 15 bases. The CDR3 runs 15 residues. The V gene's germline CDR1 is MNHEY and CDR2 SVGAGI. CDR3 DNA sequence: TGTGCCAGCAGTCGGACAGCCACGGGGACCGGGGAGCTGTTTTTT. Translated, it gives CASSRTATGTGELFF.

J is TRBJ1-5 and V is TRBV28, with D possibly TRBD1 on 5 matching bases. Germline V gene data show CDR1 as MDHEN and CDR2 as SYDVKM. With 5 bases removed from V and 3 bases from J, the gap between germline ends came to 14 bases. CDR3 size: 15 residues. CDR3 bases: TGTGCCAGCAGTCCCCGCAGGGAAGACAATCAGCCCCAGCATTTT. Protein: CASSPRREDNQPQHF.

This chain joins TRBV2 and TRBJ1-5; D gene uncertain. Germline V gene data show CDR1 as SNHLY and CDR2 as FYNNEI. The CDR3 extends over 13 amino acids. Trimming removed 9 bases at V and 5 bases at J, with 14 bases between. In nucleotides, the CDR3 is TGTGCCAGTTTAGCGGGCAGAGATCAGCCCCAGCATTTT. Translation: CASLAGRDQPQHF.

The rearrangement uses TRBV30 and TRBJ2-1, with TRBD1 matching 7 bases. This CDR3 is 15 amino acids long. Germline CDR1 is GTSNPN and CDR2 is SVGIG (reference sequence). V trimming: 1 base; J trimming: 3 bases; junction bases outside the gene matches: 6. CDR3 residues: CAWSDLGGDYNEQFF. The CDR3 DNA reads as TGTGCCTGGAGTGACTTAGGGGGCGACTACAATGAGCAGTTCTTC. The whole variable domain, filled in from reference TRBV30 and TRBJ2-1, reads SQTIHQWPATLVQPVGSPLSLECTVEGTSNPNLYWYRQAAGRGLQLLFYSVGIGQISSEVPQNLSASRPQDRQFILSSKKLLLSDSGFYLCAWSDLGGDYNEQFFGPGTRLTVL.

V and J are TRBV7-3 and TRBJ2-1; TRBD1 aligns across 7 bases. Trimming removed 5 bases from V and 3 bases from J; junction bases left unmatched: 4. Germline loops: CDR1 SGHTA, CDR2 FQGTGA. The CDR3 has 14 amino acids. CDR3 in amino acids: CASSPGQSYNEQFF. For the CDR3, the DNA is TGTGCCAGCAGCCCGGGACAGAGCTACAATGAGCAGTTCTTC. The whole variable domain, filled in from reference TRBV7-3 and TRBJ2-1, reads GAGVSQTPSNKVTEKGKYVELRCDPISGHTALYWYRQSLGQGPEFLIYFQGTGAADDSGLPNDRFFAVRPEGSVSTLKIQRTERGDSAVYLCASSPGQSYNEQFFGPGTRLTVL.

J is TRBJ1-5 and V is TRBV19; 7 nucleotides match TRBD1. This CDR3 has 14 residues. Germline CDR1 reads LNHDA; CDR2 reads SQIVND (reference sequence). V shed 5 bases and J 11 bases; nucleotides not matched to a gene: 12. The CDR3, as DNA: TGTGCCAGTAGTGACCAGGCAGGGGGTAATTCCCAGCATTTT. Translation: CASSDQAGGNSQHF.

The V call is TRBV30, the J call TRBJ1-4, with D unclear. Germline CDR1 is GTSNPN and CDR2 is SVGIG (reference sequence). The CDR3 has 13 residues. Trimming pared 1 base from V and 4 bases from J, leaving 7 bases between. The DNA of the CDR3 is TGTGCCTGGAGTGCAGATGTTAATGAAAAACTGTTTTTT. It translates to CAWSADVNEKLFF.

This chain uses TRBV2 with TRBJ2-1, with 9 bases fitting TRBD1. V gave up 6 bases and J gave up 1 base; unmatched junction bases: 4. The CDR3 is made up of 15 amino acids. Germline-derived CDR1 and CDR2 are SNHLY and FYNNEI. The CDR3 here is CASRTTGGSYNEQFF. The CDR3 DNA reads TGTGCCAGCAGGACGACAGGGGGTTCCTACAATGAGCAGTTCTTC.

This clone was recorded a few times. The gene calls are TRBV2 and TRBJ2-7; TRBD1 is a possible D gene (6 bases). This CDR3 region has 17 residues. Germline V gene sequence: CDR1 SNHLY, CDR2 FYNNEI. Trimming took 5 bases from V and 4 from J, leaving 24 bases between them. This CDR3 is CASSFSGTLKAGYEQYF. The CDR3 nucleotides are TGTGCCAGCAGTTTCTCCGGGACACTTAAGGCTGGTTACGAGCAGTACTTC.

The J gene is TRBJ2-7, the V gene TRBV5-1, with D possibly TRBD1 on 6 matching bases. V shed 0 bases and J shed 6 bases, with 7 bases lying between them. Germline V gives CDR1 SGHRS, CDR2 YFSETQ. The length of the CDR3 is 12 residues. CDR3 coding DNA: TGCGCCAGCAGCTTGGAAGGGGGCGAGCAGTACTTC. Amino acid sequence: CASSLEGGEQYF. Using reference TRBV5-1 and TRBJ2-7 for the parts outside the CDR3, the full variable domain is KAGVTQTPRYLIKTRGQQVTLSCSPISGHRSVSWYQQTPGQGLQFLFEYFSETQRNKGNFPGRFSGRQFSNSRSEMNVSTLELGDSALYLCASSLEGGEQYFGPGTRLTVT.

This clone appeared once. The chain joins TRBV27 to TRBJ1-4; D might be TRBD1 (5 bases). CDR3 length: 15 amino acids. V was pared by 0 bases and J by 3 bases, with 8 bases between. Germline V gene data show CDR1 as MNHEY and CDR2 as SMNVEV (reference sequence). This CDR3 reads CASSLSRVANEKLFF. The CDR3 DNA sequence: TGTGCCAGCAGTTTATCCAGGGTGGCTAATGAAAAACTGTTTTTT.

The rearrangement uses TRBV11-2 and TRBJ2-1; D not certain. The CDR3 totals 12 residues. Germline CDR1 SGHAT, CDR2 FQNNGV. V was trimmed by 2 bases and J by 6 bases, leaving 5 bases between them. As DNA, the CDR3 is TGTGCCAGCAGCTTATCCCTCAATGAGCAGTTCTTC. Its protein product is CASSLSLNEQFF.

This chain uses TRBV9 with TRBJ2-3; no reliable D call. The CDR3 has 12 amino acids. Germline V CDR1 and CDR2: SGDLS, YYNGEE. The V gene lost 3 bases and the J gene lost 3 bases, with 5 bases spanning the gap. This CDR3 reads CASSARTDTQYF. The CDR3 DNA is TGTGCCAGCAGCGCCAGAACAGATACGCAGTATTTT.

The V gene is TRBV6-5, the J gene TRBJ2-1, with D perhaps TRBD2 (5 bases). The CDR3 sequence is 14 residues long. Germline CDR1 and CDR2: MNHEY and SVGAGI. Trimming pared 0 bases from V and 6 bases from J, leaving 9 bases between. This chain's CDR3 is CASSYSGEGNEQFF. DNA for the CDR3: TGTGCCAGCAGTTACTCAGGCGAGGGCAATGAGCAGTTCTTC.

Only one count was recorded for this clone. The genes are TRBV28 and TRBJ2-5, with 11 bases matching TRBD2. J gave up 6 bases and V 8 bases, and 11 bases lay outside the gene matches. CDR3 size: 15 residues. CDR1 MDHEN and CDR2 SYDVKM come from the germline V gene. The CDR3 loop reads CASGFPLAGGQTQYF. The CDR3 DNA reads TGTGCCAGCGGATTCCCCCTAGCGGGGGGTCAGACCCAGTACTTC.

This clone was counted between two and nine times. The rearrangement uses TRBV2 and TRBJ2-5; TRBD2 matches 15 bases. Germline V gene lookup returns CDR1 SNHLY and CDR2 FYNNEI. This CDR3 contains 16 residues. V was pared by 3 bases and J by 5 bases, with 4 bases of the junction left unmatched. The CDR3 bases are TGTGCCAGCAGTGAGGGGACTAGCGGGAGGAGGGAGACCCAGTACTTC. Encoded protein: CASSEGTSGRRETQYF.